A selection of T cell receptor beta chains follows, all from one sample in a study of blood T cell repertoires in COVID-19. TCRdb keeps only in-frame clones here, not all; method: immunoSEQ multiplex PCR. The sample yields around 90,000 clones, over 75% seen once. Sample: peripheral blood. These receptor sequences come from a human donor in a cohort sampled during active COVID-19. Both conserved end residues are trimmed from each CDR3.

>TRBV15|TRBJ1-3
ATSPAGRISGNTIY
>TRBV7-3|TRBJ2-6
ASRGPGVSPSGANVLT
>TRBV5-1|TRBJ1-2
ASSLAAPGQGGFDGYT
>TRBV3-1/TRBV3-2|TRBJ1-3
ASQPRLGTGSGGNTIY
>TRBV7-2|TRBJ1-1
ASSLVTGHTEAF
>TRBV19|TRBJ1-6
ASTGRLGSPLH
>TRBV5-3|TRBJ2-7
ARSLVANSRDSSYEQY
>TRBV7-6|TRBJ2-3
ASSRRSWGGSTDTQY
>TRBV18|TRBJ2-7
ASSPTVRQGPYEQY
>TRBV7-9|TRBJ1-2
ASSLVRDRGYYT
>TRBV7-8|TRBJ1-2
ASSFGTAAPGYT
>TRBV6-6|TRBJ1-1
ASSYSRSEAF
>TRBV7-2|TRBJ1-4
ASSSRQGDEKLF
>TRBV7-9|TRBJ1-1
ASSQRAGNTEAF
>TRBV19|TRBJ2-5
ASRMDRSGETQY
>TRBV27|TRBJ1-1
ASWGWDTKGTEAF
>TRBV28|TRBJ2-1
ASSLWGGTIEQF
>TRBV19|TRBJ1-3
ASSRWTVIGNTIY
>TRBV30|TRBJ1-6
AWSVVGDSPLH
>TRBV10-2|TRBJ2-3
ASSDAGGTDTQY
>TRBV18|TRBJ2-6
ASSLVDSGANVLT
>TRBV19|TRBJ2-5
ASSADRGRETQY
>TRBV6-5|TRBJ2-3
ASSYSGTGSGNTQY
>TRBV14|TRBJ2-2
ASSHRGQRSGELF
>TRBV7-6|TRBJ1-6
ASSSTTGLESPLH
>TRBV11-1|TRBJ1-1
ASGHEVGTEAF
>TRBV5-5|TRBJ1-5
ASSLEWAGVNQPQH
>TRBV19|TRBJ2-7
ASSIGGGTYEQY
>TRBV5-4|TRBJ1-2
ASSLGLASNYGYT
>TRBV5-1|TRBJ2-2
ASSLQGAGELF
>TRBV5-1|TRBJ2-7
ASRGVTGEQY
>TRBV11-3|TRBJ2-5
ASSFARTGTQY
>TRBV25-1|TRBJ2-7
ASSEWRQAAYEQY
>TRBV6-5|TRBJ1-1
ASSYTTGGVTEAF
>TRBV19|TRBJ1-2
ASGFQEVMVGYT
>TRBV6-2/TRBV6-3|TRBJ1-5
ASSYYQRLLNQPQH
>TRBV7-3|TRBJ2-3
ASSPTSGGYTDTQY
>TRBV6-6|TRBJ1-1
ASSYGEMEAF
>TRBV6-1|TRBJ2-3
ASSEGPIDGGTDTQY
>TRBV9|TRBJ2-2
ASSDLGAAFSGELF
>TRBV11-2|TRBJ1-1
ASSLYKTGTTEAF